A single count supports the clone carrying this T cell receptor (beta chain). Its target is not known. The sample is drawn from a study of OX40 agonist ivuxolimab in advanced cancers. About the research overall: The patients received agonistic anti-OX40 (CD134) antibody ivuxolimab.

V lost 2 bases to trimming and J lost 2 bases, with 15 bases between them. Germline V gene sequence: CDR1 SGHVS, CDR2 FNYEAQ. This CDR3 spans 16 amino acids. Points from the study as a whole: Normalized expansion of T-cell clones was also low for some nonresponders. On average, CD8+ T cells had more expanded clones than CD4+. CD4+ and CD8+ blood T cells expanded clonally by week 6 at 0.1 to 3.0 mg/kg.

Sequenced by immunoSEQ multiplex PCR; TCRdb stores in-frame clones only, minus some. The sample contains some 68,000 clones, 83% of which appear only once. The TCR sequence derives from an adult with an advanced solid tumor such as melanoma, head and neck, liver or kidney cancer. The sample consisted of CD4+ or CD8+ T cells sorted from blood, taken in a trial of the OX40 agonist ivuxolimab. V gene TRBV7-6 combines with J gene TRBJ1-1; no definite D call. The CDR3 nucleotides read TGTGCCAGCAGCTTACTATCAGCTTCTTTAAACACTGAAGCTTTCTTT. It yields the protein CASSLLSASLNTEAFF.